This T cell receptor (beta chain) comes out of a study of blood T cell repertoires in COVID-19. Background on the study: PBMCs, B-cell-depleted T cells, or T cells provided the cDNA or gDNA that made up the material.

The assay was immunoSEQ multiplex PCR, and TCRdb's table has in-frame clones only and misses some. The sample has about 300,000 clones, approximately 85% seen once. Those enrolled, adults aged roughly 18 to 89 years, came from 25 or so US areas. This clonotype was sampled from a man aged 25-45 years who had recovered from COVID-19. Sequencing was performed on PBMCs or T cells enriched from blood (not recorded which).

The CDR3 protein is CASSYRQGDNQPQHF. CDR3 nucleotide sequence: TGTGCCAGCAGCTATAGACAGGGTGACAATCAGCCCCAGCATTTT. The rearrangement links TRBV7-3 to TRBJ1-5, with 7 bases fitting TRBD1. Germline V CDR1 and CDR2: SGHTA, FQGTGA. The CDR3 sequence is 15 residues long. V shed 4 bases, J shed 3 bases, and the junction held 6 bases outside the gene matches. The full variable domain, with the rest looked up from reference TRBV7-3 and TRBJ1-5, is GAGVSQTPSNKVTEKGKYVELRCDPISGHTALYWYRQSLGQGPEFLIYFQGTGAADDSGLPNDRFFAVRPEGSVSTLKIQRTERGDSAVYLCASSYRQGDNQPQHFGDGTRLSIL.